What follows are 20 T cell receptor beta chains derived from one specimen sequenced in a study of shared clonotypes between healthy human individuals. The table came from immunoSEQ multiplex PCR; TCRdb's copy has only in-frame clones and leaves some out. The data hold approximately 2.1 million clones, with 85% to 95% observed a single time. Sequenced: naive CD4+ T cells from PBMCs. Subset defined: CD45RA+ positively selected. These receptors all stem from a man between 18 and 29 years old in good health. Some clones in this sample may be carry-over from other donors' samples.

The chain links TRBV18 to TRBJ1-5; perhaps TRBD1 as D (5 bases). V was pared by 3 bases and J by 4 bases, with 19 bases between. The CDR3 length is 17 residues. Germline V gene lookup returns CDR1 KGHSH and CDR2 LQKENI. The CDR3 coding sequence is TGTGCCAGCTCACCTAATTCGGGACGGGGGATTAATCAGCCCCAGCATTTT. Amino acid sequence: CASSPNSGRGINQPQHF.

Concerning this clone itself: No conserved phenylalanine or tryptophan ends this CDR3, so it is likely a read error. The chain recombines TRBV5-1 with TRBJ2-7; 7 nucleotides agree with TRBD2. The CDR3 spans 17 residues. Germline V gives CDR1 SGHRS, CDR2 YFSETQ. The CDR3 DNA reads TGCGCCAGCAGCCCCCGAGGCGAAGGGAGGGCCTCCCACGAGCAGTACCTC. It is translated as CASSPRGEGRASHEQYL.

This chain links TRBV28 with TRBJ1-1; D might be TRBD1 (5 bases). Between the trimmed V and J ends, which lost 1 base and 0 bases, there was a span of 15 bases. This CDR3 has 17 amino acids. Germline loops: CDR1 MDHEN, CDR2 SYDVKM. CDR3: CASSLSPLGGVNTEAFF. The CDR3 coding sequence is TGTGCCAGCAGTTTATCTCCGCTGGGGGGGGTGAACACTGAAGCTTTCTTT.

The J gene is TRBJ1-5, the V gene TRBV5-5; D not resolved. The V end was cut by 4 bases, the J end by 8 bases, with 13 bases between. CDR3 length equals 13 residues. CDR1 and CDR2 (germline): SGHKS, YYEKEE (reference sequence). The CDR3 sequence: CASSGAVREPQHF. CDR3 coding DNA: TGTGCCAGCAGCGGCGCCGTACGGGAGCCCCAGCATTTT.

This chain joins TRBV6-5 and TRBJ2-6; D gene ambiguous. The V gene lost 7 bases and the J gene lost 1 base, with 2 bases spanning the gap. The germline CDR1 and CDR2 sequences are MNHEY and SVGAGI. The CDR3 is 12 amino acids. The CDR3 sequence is CASISGANVLTF. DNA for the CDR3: TGTGCCAGCATTTCTGGGGCCAACGTCCTGACTTTC.

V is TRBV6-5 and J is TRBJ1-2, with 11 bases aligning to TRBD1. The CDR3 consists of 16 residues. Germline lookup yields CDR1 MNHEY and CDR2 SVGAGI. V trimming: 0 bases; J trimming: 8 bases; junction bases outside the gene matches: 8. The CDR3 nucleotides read TGTGCCAGCAGTTACTCGTTGTCCGGGACAGGGGGAGGCTACACCTTC. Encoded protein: CASSYSLSGTGGGYTF.

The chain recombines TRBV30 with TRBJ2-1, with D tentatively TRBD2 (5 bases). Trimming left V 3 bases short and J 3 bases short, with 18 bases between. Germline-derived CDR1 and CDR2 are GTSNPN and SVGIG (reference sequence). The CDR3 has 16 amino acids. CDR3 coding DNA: TGTGCCTGGAGGCCGGTTATCACGGGGTACTACAATGAGCAGTTCTTC. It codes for CAWRPVITGYYNEQFF.

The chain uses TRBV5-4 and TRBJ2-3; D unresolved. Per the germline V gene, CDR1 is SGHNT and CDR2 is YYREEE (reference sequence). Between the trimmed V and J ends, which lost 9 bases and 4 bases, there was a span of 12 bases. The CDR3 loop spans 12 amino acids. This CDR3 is CAIPLGADTQYF. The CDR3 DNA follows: TGTGCCATCCCCCTAGGTGCAGATACGCAGTATTTT.

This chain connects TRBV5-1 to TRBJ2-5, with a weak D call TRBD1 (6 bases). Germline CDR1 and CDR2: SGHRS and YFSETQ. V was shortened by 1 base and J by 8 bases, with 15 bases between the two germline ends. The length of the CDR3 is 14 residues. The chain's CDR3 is CASSLSVGAGTQYF. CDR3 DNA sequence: TGCGCCAGCAGCTTGAGTGTGGGGGCAGGTACCCAGTACTTC.

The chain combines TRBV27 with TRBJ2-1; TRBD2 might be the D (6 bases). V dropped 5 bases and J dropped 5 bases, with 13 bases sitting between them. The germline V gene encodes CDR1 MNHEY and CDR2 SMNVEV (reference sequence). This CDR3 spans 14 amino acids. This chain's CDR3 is CASSTQGLNNEQFF. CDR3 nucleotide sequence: TGTGCCAGCAGTACCCAGGGACTTAACAATGAGCAGTTCTTC.

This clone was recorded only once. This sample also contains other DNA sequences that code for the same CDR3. The CDR3 loop reads CASSLSGIGYTF. The CDR3 nucleotides read TGTGCCAGCAGTTTATCAGGGATCGGCTACACCTTC. The chain recombines TRBV27 with TRBJ1-2; D is uncertain. CDR1 is MNHEY and CDR2 is SMNVEV in the germline V gene (reference sequence). This CDR3 is built from 12 residues. Trimming pared 0 bases from V and 8 bases from J, leaving 7 bases between.

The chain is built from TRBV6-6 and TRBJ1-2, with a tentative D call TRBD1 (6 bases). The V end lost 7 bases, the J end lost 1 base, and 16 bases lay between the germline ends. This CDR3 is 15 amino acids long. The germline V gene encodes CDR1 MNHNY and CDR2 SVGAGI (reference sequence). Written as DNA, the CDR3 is TGTGCCAGCACTCCGGACAGAGGCTATAACTATGGCTACACCTTC. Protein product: CASTPDRGYNYGYTF.

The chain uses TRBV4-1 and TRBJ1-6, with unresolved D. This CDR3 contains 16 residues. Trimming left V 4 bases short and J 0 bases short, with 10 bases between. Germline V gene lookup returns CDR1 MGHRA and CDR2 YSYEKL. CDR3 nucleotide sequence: TGCGCCAGCAGCCGAGGCAGTAGCTCCTATAATTCACCCCTCCACTTT. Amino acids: CASSRGSSSYNSPLHF.

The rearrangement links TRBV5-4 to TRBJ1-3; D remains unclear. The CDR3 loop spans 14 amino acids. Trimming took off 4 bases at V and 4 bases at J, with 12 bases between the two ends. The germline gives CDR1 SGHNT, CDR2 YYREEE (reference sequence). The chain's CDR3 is CASSRLGGGNTIYF. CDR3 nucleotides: TGTGCCAGCAGCCGCTTGGGTGGGGGAAACACCATATATTTT.

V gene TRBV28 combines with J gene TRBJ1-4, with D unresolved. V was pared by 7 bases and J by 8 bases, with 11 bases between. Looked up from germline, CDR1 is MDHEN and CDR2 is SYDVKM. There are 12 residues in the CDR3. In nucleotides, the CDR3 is TGTGCCAGCACCACGGGGAGAGAAAAACTGTTTTTT. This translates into CASTTGREKLFF. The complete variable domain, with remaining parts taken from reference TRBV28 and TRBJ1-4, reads DVKVTQSSRYLVKRTGEKVFLECVQDMDHENMFWYRQDPGLGLRLIYFSYDVKMKEKGDIPEGYSVSREKKERFSLILESASTNQTSMYLCASTTGREKLFFGSGTQLSVL.

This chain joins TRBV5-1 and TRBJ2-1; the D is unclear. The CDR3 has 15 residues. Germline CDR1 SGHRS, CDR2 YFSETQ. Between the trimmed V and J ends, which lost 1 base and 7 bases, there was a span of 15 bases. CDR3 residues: CASSLIGDPRNEQFF. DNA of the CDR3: TGCGCCAGCAGCTTGATCGGCGACCCTCGGAATGAGCAGTTCTTC.

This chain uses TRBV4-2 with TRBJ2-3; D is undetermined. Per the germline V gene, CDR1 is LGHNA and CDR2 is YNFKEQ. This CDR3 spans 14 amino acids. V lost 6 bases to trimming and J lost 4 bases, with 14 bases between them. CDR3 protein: CASSPLGMADTQYF. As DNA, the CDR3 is TGTGCCAGCAGTCCGTTGGGGATGGCAGATACGCAGTATTTT.

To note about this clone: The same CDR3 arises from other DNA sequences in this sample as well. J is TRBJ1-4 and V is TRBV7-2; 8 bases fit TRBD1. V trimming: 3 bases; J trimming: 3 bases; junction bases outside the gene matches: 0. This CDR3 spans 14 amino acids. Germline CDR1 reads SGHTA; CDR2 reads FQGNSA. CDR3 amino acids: CASSLDRANEKLFF. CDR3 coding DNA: TGTGCCAGCAGCTTGGACAGGGCTAATGAAAAACTGTTTTTT.

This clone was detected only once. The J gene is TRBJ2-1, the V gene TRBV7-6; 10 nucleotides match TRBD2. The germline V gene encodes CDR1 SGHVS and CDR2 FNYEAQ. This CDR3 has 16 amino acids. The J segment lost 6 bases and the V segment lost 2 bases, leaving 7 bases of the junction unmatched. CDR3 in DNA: TGTGCCAGCAGCTTATTTCTCCTAGCGGGAGCCAATGAGCAGTTCTTC. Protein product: CASSLFLLAGANEQFF.

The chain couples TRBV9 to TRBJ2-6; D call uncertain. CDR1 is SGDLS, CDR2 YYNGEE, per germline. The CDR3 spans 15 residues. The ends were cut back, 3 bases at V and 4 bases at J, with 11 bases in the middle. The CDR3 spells CASSEDPSGANVLTF. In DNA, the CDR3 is TGTGCCAGCAGCGAGGACCCCTCCGGGGCCAACGTCCTGACTTTC.